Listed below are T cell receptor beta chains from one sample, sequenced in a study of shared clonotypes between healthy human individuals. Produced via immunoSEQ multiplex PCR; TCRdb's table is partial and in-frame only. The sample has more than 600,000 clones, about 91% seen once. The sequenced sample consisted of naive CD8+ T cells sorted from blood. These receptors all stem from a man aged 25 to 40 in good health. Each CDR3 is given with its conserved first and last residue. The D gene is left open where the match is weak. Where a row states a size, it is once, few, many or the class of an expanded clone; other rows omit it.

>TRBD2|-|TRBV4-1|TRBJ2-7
TGCGCCAGCAGCCAAGTAGCGGGTTCCTCGTACGAGCAGTACTTC
CASSQVAGSSYEQYF
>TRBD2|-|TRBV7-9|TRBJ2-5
TGTGCCAGCAGCCCCCGGGGACTAGCGGGACAAGAGACCCAGTACTTC
CASSPRGLAGQETQYF
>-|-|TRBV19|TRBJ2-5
TGTGCCAGTAGTAGGGTCCCAGGAGAGACCCAGTACTTC
CASSRVPGETQYF
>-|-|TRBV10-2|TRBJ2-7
TGCGCCAGCAGAGCCGGGACCGACTACTACGAGCAGTACTTC
CASRAGTDYYEQYF
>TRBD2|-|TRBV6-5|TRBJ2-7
TGTGCCAGCAGTACGACTAGCGGGAGCTCCTACGAGCAGTACTTC
CASSTTSGSSYEQYF
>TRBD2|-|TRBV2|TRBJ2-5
TGTGCCACTCGGGGCCTAGCGGGGTCCCAAGAGACCCAGTACTTC
CATRGLAGSQETQYF
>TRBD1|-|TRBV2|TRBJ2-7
TGTGCCAGCAGAGAAAGGGACAGGGGGCTGGGTGAGCAGTACTTC
CASRERDRGLGEQYF
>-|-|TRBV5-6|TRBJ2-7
TGTGCCAGCAGCTTGAGGTATATCCACGAGCAGTACTTC
CASSLRYIHEQYF
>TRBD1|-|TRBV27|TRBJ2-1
TGTGCCAGCAGGGGACAGGTTCACAATGAGCAGTTCTTC
CASRGQVHNEQFF
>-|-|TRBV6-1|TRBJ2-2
TGTGCCAGCAGTGAAGCCCACTGGACCGGGGAGCTGTTTTTT
CASSEAHWTGELFF
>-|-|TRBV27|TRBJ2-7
TGTGCCAGCAGTTTCACTGGGGGATCCTACGAGCAGTACTTC
CASSFTGGSYEQYF
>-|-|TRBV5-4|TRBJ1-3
TGTGCCAGCAGGAATGTACCAGGAAACACCATATATTTT
CASRNVPGNTIYF
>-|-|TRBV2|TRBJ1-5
TGTGCCAGCAGAGGGATGGAGCCCGTCAATCAGCCCCAGCATTTT
CASRGMEPVNQPQHF
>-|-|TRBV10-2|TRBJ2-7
TGCGCCAGCAGTGAAGCTCGATCGGGCGAGCAGTACTTC
CASSEARSGEQYF
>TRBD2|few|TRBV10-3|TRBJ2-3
TGTGCCATCAGTGAGTCGACGACTAGCGGCACAGATACGCAGTATTTT
CAISESTTSGTDTQYF
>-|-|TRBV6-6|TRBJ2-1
TGTGCCAGCAGTTACTCGGGGGCGGGTAATGAGCAGTTCTTC
CASSYSGAGNEQFF
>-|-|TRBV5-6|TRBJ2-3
TGTGCCAGCAGCTCATCCACAGATACGCAGTATTTT
CASSSSTDTQYF
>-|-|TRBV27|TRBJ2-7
TGTGCCACCGCGTCCGGCTTAAAAACCTACGAGCAGTACTTC
CATASGLKTYEQYF
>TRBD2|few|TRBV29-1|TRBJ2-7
TGCAGCGTTACGGGACTAGCCTACGAGCAGTACTTC
CSVTGLAYEQYF
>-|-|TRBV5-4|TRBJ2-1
TGTGCCAGCAGCCAGGACGGTTACAATGAGCAGTTCTTC
CASSQDGYNEQFF
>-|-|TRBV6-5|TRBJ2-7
TGTGCCAGCAGTTTCAGCCTCTGGGATCGATACGAGCAGTACTTC
CASSFSLWDRYEQYF
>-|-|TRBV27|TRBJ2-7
TGTGCCAGCAGTCCTCAGCTAGGATACGAGCAGTACTTC
CASSPQLGYEQYF
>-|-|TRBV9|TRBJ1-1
TGTGCCAGCAGCGGAGACGGCTACACTGAAGCTTTCTTT
CASSGDGYTEAFF
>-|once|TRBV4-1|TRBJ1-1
TGCGCCAGCAGCCAAGAGGGGAGGGGCCGGGGCACTGAAGCTTTCTTT
CASSQEGRGRGTEAFF
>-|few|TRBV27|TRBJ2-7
TGTGCCAGCAGTTGGACGGCTACCTACGAGCAGTACTTC
CASSWTATYEQYF
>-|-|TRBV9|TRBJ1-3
TGTGCCAGCACCCCGGGGGGCTCTGGAAACACCATATATTTT
CASTPGGSGNTIYF
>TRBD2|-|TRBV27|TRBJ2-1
TGTGCCAGCAGTTTCAGTACTAGCGGTAAGGAGCAGTTCTTC
CASSFSTSGKEQFF
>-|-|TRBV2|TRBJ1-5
TGTGCCAGCAGTGAGGACTTGAGGAGCAATCAGCCCCAGCATTTT
CASSEDLRSNQPQHF
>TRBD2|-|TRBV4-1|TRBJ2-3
TGCGCCAGCAGCCCTGAAGCCTCACTAGCGGGTAACACAGATACGCAGTATTTT
CASSPEASLAGNTDTQYF
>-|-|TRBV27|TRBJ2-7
TGTGCCAGCACCCCTAACCCAGGGTCGAACGAGCAGTACTTC
CASTPNPGSNEQYF
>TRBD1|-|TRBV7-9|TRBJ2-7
TGTGCCAGCAGCGGGACAGGCCATTACGAGCAGTACTTC
CASSGTGHYEQYF
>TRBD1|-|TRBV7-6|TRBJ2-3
TGTGCCAGCAGCTTAGCGCGAACAGGGGGAAGAGATACGCAGTATTTT
CASSLARTGGRDTQYF
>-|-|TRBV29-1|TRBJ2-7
TGCAGCGTTGTGTCCCAGGACGGCTCCTACGAGCAGTACTTC
CSVVSQDGSYEQYF
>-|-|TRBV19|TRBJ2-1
TGTGCCAGTAACACCCTTGGGGATGAGCAGTTCTTC
CASNTLGDEQFF
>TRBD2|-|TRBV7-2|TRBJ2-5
TGTGCCAGCAGCTTACGCCTAGCGGGAAGGGGAGAGACCCAGTACTTC
CASSLRLAGRGETQYF
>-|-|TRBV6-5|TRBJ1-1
TGTGCCAGCAGTGAGGGTCTTCGGACTGAAGCTTTCTTT
CASSEGLRTEAFF
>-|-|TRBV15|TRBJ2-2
TGTGCCACCAGCAGACCTCAGACTAGAGGTGTTTCTAGAGGGGAGCTGTTTTTT
CATSRPQTRGVSRGELFF
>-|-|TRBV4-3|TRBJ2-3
TGCGCCAGCAGCCAGATCGGCGCAGGGGCAGTTCGAGATACGCAGTATTTT
CASSQIGAGAVRDTQYF
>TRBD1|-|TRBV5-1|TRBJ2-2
TGCGCCAGCAGCTTGTCCCCAACAGGGGCTACGAACACCGGGGAGCTGTTTTTT
CASSLSPTGATNTGELFF
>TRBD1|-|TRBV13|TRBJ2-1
TGTGCCAGCAGCTCCCGGGACAGGGGGCATGAGCAGTTCTTC
CASSSRDRGHEQFF
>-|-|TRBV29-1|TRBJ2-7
TGCAGCGTTTTAGACGGGGGTATCGAGCAGTACTTC
CSVLDGGIEQYF
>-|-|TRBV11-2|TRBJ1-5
TGTGCCAGCAGCTTGGATCTTCAGGGGAATCAGCCCCAGCATTTT
CASSLDLQGNQPQHF
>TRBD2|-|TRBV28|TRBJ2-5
TGTGCCAGCAGTCTGAGGACTAGCGGGAGGGCGGAGACCCAGTACTTC
CASSLRTSGRAETQYF
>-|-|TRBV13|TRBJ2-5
TGTGCCAGCAGCTCGGGCGGGGAGACCCAGTACTTC
CASSSGGETQYF
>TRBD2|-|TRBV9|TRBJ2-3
TGTGCCAGCAGCGTAGATCTAGCGGGAGTAGATACGCAGTATTTT
CASSVDLAGVDTQYF
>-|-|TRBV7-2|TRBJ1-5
TGTGCCAGCAGCTTAGATCCTCGTTTGTGGGATCAGCCCCAGCATTTT
CASSLDPRLWDQPQHF
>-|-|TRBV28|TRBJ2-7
TGTGCCAGCAGTTTATTTTTAGTAGGAAGACAGGCCGAGCAGTACTTC
CASSLFLVGRQAEQYF
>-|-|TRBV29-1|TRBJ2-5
TGCAGCGTTGATCCACAGGAGACCCAGTACTTC
CSVDPQETQYF